This T cell receptor (beta chain) was found in a study of CD8 T cells in ankylosing spondylitis. General study results and limits: Disease-linked clones were reportedly significantly enriched in matched ankylosing spondylitis synovial fluid. There were earlier reports of some motif variants in reactive arthritis synovial fluid and blood. The authors found the disease-linked clones to be CD8+ and relatively rare in peripheral blood. Apparently characteristic of ankylosing spondylitis blood was a TCR beta motif (roughly 8 highly homologous variants).

This CDR3 is built from 14 residues. V shed 6 bases and J 7 bases; nucleotides not matched to a gene: 7. Quantitative 5'-RACE was performed with molecular barcodes, and it yielded the TCR beta libraries. TCRdb called the 5' RACE reads again in MiXCR, with one record for every CDR3 protein. The top ten hold approximately 0.51% of the sample, which has hundreds of thousands of distinct CDR3 sequences, approximately 12% seen once. This clonotype was counted at least ten times. The antigen remains undetermined. The rearrangement uses TRBV12-3 or TRBV12-4 and TRBJ2-7, with 12 bases matching TRBD2. The specimen was blood, either unsorted or a sorted T cell fraction (not recorded which). The origin of this receptor is a male donor with ankylosing spondylitis. The CDR3, as DNA: TGTGCCAGCAGCAGACTAGCGGGAGTGAGGGAGCAGTACTTC. The encoded protein is CASSRLAGVREQYF.